These 31 T cell receptor beta chains originate from one sample sequenced in a study of cytomegalovirus exposure and HLA in healthy donors. Primers for the PCR totalled 60 Vbeta and 13 Jbeta. Sequencing used immunoSEQ multiplex PCR; TCRdb keeps in-frame clones, though not all of them. The profile shows some 200,000 clones, 70% of them singletons. Sequencing was performed on PBMCs. The receptors were gathered from a man aged 35-49 years in good health and CMV-seropositive.

DNA for the CDR3: TGTGCCAGCAGCCCAGGGGACAGGGGATCCTACGAGCAGTACTTC. Amino acids: CASSPGDRGSYEQYF. V usage is TRBV5-4 and J usage is TRBJ2-7; TRBD1 matches at 10 bases. The CDR3 extends over 15 amino acids. Trimming removed 4 bases from V and 1 base from J; junction bases left unmatched: 5. The V gene's germline CDR1 is SGHNT and CDR2 YYREEE (reference sequence).

The CDR3 DNA reads as TGTGCCAGCAGTTCCCGGGGTGCAAACACTGAAGCTTTCTTT. Translating gives CASSSRGANTEAFF. V gene TRBV28 combines with J gene TRBJ1-1; unclear D gene. This CDR3 has 14 residues. CDR1 is MDHEN and CDR2 is SYDVKM in the germline V gene. V dropped 4 bases and J dropped 2 bases, with 11 bases sitting between them.

This chain uses TRBV7-2 with TRBJ2-1; no firm D call. V gave up 0 bases and J gave up 6 bases, with 12 bases separating them. Germline loops: CDR1 SGHTA, CDR2 FQGNSA. CDR3 size: 15 residues. The CDR3 region has the DNA TGTGCCAGCAGCTTAGCGCCGGGTAATTTCAATGAGCAGTTCTTC. This sequence encodes CASSLAPGNFNEQFF.

The chain joins TRBV9 to TRBJ2-7; D perhaps matches TRBD2 (5 bases). Germline values: CDR1 SGDLS, CDR2 YYNGEE. V shed 4 bases and J shed 0 bases, with 14 bases lying between them. The CDR3 is 15 amino acids. The CDR3 loop is CASSPEAGPSYEQYF. CDR3 nucleotides: TGTGCCAGCAGCCCCGAGGCGGGCCCCTCCTACGAGCAGTACTTC.

The chain joins TRBV7-2 to TRBJ1-1; 7 nucleotides match TRBD1. From germline, CDR1 is SGHTA and CDR2 FQGNSA. This CDR3 contains 14 residues. The V segment lost 5 bases and the J segment 3 bases; nucleotides outside the gene matches: 6. DNA of the CDR3: TGTGCCAGCAGCCCGACAGGGACTCACACTGAAGCTTTCTTT. Translating gives CASSPTGTHTEAFF.

V usage is TRBV6-1 and J usage is TRBJ2-5, with a possible D match to TRBD1 (5 bases). The J call may not be correct, given that the DNA end is closer to TRBJ2-7. Germline V lookup: CDR1 MNHNS, CDR2 SASEGT. The CDR3 runs 14 residues. CDR3 loop: CASSEAQGWYEQYF. CDR3 coding DNA: TGTGCCAGCAGTGAAGCCCAGGGATGGTACGAGCAGTACTTC.

This clone was observed a few times. The J gene is TRBJ1-1, the V gene TRBV6-5; maybe TRBD1 (6 bases). The CDR3 length is 15 residues. Trimming pared 0 bases from V and 5 bases from J, leaving 13 bases between. CDR1 is MNHEY and CDR2 is SVGAGI in the germline V gene. The CDR3 coding sequence is TGTGCCAGCAGTTACTCGAGGGGGGGAGGGACTGAAGCTTTCTTT. This codes for CASSYSRGGGTEAFF.

J is TRBJ1-6 and V is TRBV7-6, with D perhaps TRBD1 (6 bases). V shed 6 bases and J shed 5 bases, with 11 bases lying between them. The germline gives CDR1 SGHVS, CDR2 FNYEAQ. The CDR3 contains 14 residues. The CDR3, as DNA: TGTGCCAGCAGGCAGGGGAGTGATAATTCACCCCTCCACTTT. Its translation is CASRQGSDNSPLHF.

This rearrangement joins TRBV25-1 to TRBJ1-6, with 8 bases that match TRBD1. The CDR3 totals 14 residues. Looked up from germline, CDR1 is MGHDK and CDR2 is SYGVNS. The trim removed 5 bases at V and 7 bases at J, leaving 4 bases unmatched. This CDR3 reads CASSKDRANSPLHF. CDR3 DNA: TGTGCCAGCAGTAAGGACAGGGCCAATTCACCCCTCCACTTT.

V is TRBV19 and J is TRBJ1-3, with a possible D match to TRBD1 (5 bases). V lost 1 base and J lost 0, with 13 bases in between. The CDR3 spans 17 residues. CDR1 LNHDA and CDR2 SQIVND come from the germline V gene (reference sequence). CDR3 residues: CASSIGGAAYSGNTIYF. Written as DNA, the CDR3 is TGTGCCAGTAGTATAGGGGGCGCCGCCTACTCTGGAAACACCATATATTTT.

The V call is TRBV5-1, the J call TRBJ2-6; D is possibly TRBD1 (6 bases). The V and J ends lost 4 bases and 2 bases respectively, with 13 bases between them. Germline-derived CDR1 and CDR2 are SGHRS and YFSETQ. CDR3 length: 16 residues. The CDR3 loop is CASSPGVAPGANVLTF. Here the CDR3 DNA reads TGCGCCAGCAGCCCAGGGGTAGCTCCTGGGGCCAACGTCCTGACTTTC.

V gene TRBV7-8 combines with J gene TRBJ2-2, with TRBD1 identical over 8 bases. The ends lost 3 bases at V and 3 bases at J; junction bases unmatched: 3. CDR1 is SGHVS and CDR2 is FQNEAQ in the germline V gene. This CDR3 contains 15 residues. The CDR3 nucleotides are TGTGCCAGCAGCTTTCGGACAGGGTACACCGGGGAGCTGTTTTTT. Translating it yields CASSFRTGYTGELFF.

The chain joins TRBV5-4 to TRBJ2-2, with TRBD1 matching over 10 bases. The V gene's germline CDR1 is SGHNT and CDR2 YYREEE (reference sequence). Trimming removed 2 bases from V and 6 bases from J; junction bases left unmatched: 10. The CDR3 has 17 residues. The DNA for the CDR3 is TGTGCCAGCAGCTTATCGGGACAGGGGTTGTTCGCCGGGGAGCTGTTTTTT. It encodes CASSLSGQGLFAGELFF.

This clone was counted only a few times. The rearrangement joins TRBV6-4 to TRBJ2-3, with D possibly matching TRBD2 (7 bases). The CDR3 loop spans 16 amino acids. Trimming took off 0 bases at V and 5 bases at J, with 15 bases between the two ends. The germline CDR1 and CDR2 sequences are MRHNA and SNTAGT. CDR3 region: CASSDSIGGGKDTQYF. In DNA, the CDR3 is TGTGCCAGCAGTGACTCGATAGGGGGGGGCAAAGATACGCAGTATTTT.

The chain combines TRBV10-2 with TRBJ1-1; TRBD1 might be the D (5 bases). V shed 6 bases and J shed 7 bases, with 21 bases lying between them. CDR3 length equals 15 residues. Looked up from germline, CDR1 is WSHSY and CDR2 is SAAADI. CDR3: CASRSQSDIASEAFF. DNA for the CDR3: TGCGCCAGCAGGAGCCAATCGGACATCGCGAGTGAAGCTTTCTTT.

V and J are TRBV7-6 and TRBJ2-4, with a possible D match to TRBD1 (6 bases). The germline CDR1 and CDR2 sequences are SGHVS and FNYEAQ. V gave up 4 bases and J gave up 7 bases, with 17 bases separating them. CDR3 size: 15 residues. The CDR3 sequence: CASSSGTRQGNIQYF. The CDR3 bases are TGTGCCAGCAGCTCTGGGACCAGGCAGGGGAACATTCAGTACTTC.

The chain is built from TRBV6-5 and TRBJ2-1, with 10 bases matching TRBD2. The CDR3 spans 13 residues. Losses at the gene ends were 10 bases for V and 3 bases for J; bases not matched to a gene: 3. CDR1 is MNHEY, CDR2 SVGAGI, per germline. CDR3 in DNA: TGTGCCACCGGGACTAGCGACTACAATGAGCAGTTCTTC. Translating gives CATGTSDYNEQFF.

This clone came up a few times. The chain combines TRBV5-1 with TRBJ1-6; 8 bases align to TRBD1. This CDR3 contains 15 residues. CDR1 is SGHRS and CDR2 is YFSETQ in the germline V gene. Germline trimming cut 5 bases from V and 9 bases from J; bases unmatched to any gene: 10. In nucleotides, the CDR3 is TGCGCCAGCAGGGATCAACAGGGGGGCGCTTCACCCCTCCACTTT. Translation gives CASRDQQGGASPLHF.

J is TRBJ2-3 and V is TRBV11-1; TRBD1 is a possible D gene (5 bases). Trimming took 4 bases from V and 0 from J, leaving 11 bases between them. This CDR3 has 15 amino acids. Germline CDR1 reads SGHAT; CDR2 reads FQDESV (reference sequence). The CDR3 protein is CASSSRERSTDTQYF. In DNA, the CDR3 is TGTGCCAGCAGCTCCAGGGAAAGGAGCACAGATACGCAGTATTTT. Looking up the rest from reference TRBV11-1 and TRBJ2-3 gives the full variable domain: EAEVAQSPRYKITEKSQAVAFWCDPISGHATLYWYRQILGQGPELLVQFQDESVVDDSQLPKDRFSAERLKGVDSTLKIQPAELGDSAMYLCASSSRERSTDTQYFGPGTRLTVL.

The V gene is TRBV19, the J gene TRBJ2-7; TRBD1 matches at 8 bases. Germline assignment: CDR1 LNHDA and CDR2 SQIVND (reference sequence). V was pared by 6 bases and J by 0 bases, with 4 bases of the junction left unmatched. This CDR3 has 14 residues. CDR3 region: CASRRTGSSYEQYF. The CDR3 coding sequence is TGTGCCAGTAGACGGACAGGGAGCTCCTACGAGCAGTACTTC. Complete variable domain (other parts from reference TRBV19 and TRBJ2-7): DGGITQSPKYLFRKEGQNVTLSCEQNLNHDAMYWYRQDPGQGLRLIYYSQIVNDFQKGDIAEGYSVSREKKESFPLTVTSAQKNPTAFYLCASRRTGSSYEQYFGPGTRLTVT.

This chain joins TRBV6-4 and TRBJ1-6; weak D call: TRBD1 (5 bases). The V gene's germline CDR1 is MRHNA and CDR2 SNTAGT. The CDR3 is made up of 16 amino acids. The V and J ends lost 2 bases and 5 bases respectively, with 13 bases between them. Written as DNA, the CDR3 is TGTGCCAGCAGTGACCCGACGGGGGGAGATAATTCACCCCTCCACTTT. Protein product: CASSDPTGGDNSPLHF.

The chain employs TRBV29-1 and TRBJ2-7; 8 bases map to TRBD1. The germline V gene encodes CDR1 SQVTM and CDR2 ANQGSEA. J was trimmed by 3 bases and V by 2 bases; bases with no gene match: 6. The CDR3 has 14 amino acids. The CDR3 sequence: CSVEPPGQDYEQYF. As DNA, the CDR3 is TGCAGCGTTGAACCCCCGGGACAGGACTACGAGCAGTACTTC.

The gene calls are TRBV5-6 and TRBJ1-2; D is unresolved. This CDR3 has 12 amino acids. Trimming took 0 bases from V and 7 from J, leaving 7 bases between them. Germline loops: CDR1 SGHDT, CDR2 YYEEEE. The CDR3 spells CASSLGELGYTF. The CDR3 DNA reads TGTGCCAGCAGCTTGGGGGAGCTTGGCTACACCTTC.

This clone was seen only once. The V and J genes are TRBV19 and TRBJ1-3, with no clear D. Germline CDR1 and CDR2: LNHDA and SQIVND (reference sequence). V was pared by 5 bases and J by 4 bases, with 21 bases between. CDR3 length equals 17 residues. The CDR3 spells CASSRTNYLGSGNTIYF. The CDR3 DNA sequence: TGTGCCAGTAGTCGAACCAATTACCTAGGATCGGGAAACACCATATATTTT. The variable domain in full, with the rest retrieved from reference TRBV19 and TRBJ1-3, is DGGITQSPKYLFRKEGQNVTLSCEQNLNHDAMYWYRQDPGQGLRLIYYSQIVNDFQKGDIAEGYSVSREKKESFPLTVTSAQKNPTAFYLCASSRTNYLGSGNTIYFGEGSWLTVV.

V is TRBV15 and J is TRBJ2-1; a weak D match, TRBD2 (6 bases). The CDR3 extends over 13 amino acids. Germline V gene sequence: CDR1 LNHNV, CDR2 YYDKDF (reference sequence). Trimming pared 4 bases from V and 3 bases from J, leaving 7 bases between. The CDR3: CATSMEGYNEQFF. The CDR3 nucleotides are TGTGCCACCAGCATGGAGGGCTACAATGAGCAGTTCTTC.

The chain uses TRBV6-1 and TRBJ1-5; unclear D gene. Germline lookup yields CDR1 MNHNS and CDR2 SASEGT. There are 13 residues in the CDR3. Trimming stripped 6 bases from V and 7 bases from J, with 13 bases between. For the CDR3, the DNA is TGTGCCAGCAGCCCTCTGGAGCGGCAGCCCCAGCATTTT. Its translation is CASSPLERQPQHF.

This clone was detected a few times. This chain joins TRBV10-2 and TRBJ1-1, with D tentatively TRBD1 (5 bases). The germline V gene has CDR1 WSHSY and CDR2 SAAADI. The CDR3 spans 14 residues. Trimming removed 3 bases at V and 3 bases at J, with 11 bases between. This CDR3 is CASSDWGADTEAFF. The CDR3 DNA is TGCGCCAGCAGTGACTGGGGCGCGGACACTGAAGCTTTCTTT.

The chain carries TRBV28 and TRBJ2-7; 8 bases map to TRBD1. Looked up from germline, CDR1 is MDHEN and CDR2 is SYDVKM. The CDR3 has 15 residues. After removal of 6 bases from V and 4 bases from J, the junction contained 11 bases not matched to a gene. The CDR3 protein is CASSRPDRGTYEQYF. DNA for the CDR3: TGTGCCAGCAGCCGACCCGACAGGGGAACATACGAGCAGTACTTC. The variable domain in full, completed from reference TRBV28 and TRBJ2-7, reads DVKVTQSSRYLVKRTGEKVFLECVQDMDHENMFWYRQDPGLGLRLIYFSYDVKMKEKGDIPEGYSVSREKKERFSLILESASTNQTSMYLCASSRPDRGTYEQYFGPGTRLTVT.

The rearrangement uses TRBV4-1 and TRBJ2-1, with 10 bases lining up with TRBD1. Per germline, CDR1 MGHRA and CDR2 YSYEKL. J gave up 10 bases and V 0 bases, and 9 bases lay outside the gene matches. The CDR3 contains 16 residues. Here the CDR3 DNA reads TGCGCCAGCAGCCAAGATCCGGGACAGGGGTGGGTCGAGCAGTTCTTC. Encoded protein: CASSQDPGQGWVEQFF.

The rearrangement uses TRBV7-2 and TRBJ2-2; D uncertain. Germline CDR1 reads SGHTA; CDR2 reads FQGNSA. Trimming took 6 bases from V and 7 from J, leaving 9 bases between them. This CDR3 comprises 12 residues. The CDR3 is CASSYILGELFF. In DNA form, the CDR3 reads TGTGCCAGCAGTTATATCCTCGGGGAGCTGTTTTTT.

The rearrangement joins TRBV5-1 to TRBJ2-7; 7 nucleotides match TRBD1. With V trimmed by 2 bases and J by 0 bases, 14 bases remained unmatched. The CDR3 has 18 residues. Per germline, CDR1 SGHRS and CDR2 YFSETQ. CDR3: CASSFPRDRSISSYEQYF. The CDR3 DNA sequence: TGCGCCAGCAGCTTTCCCCGGGACAGATCTATCAGCTCCTACGAGCAGTACTTC.